These 11 T cell receptor beta chains originate from one sample sequenced in a study of OX40 agonist ivuxolimab in advanced cancers. Sequenced by immunoSEQ multiplex PCR; TCRdb stores in-frame clones only, minus some. The repertoire has about 68,000 clones, roughly 82% of them found once; the top ten carry about 1.7%. This material consisted of CD4+ or CD8+ T cells sorted from blood, taken in a trial of the OX40 agonist ivuxolimab. These receptors were collected from an adult with an advanced solid tumor such as melanoma, head and neck, liver or kidney cancer.

V and J are TRBV7-8 and TRBJ2-7; no clear D gene. Per germline, CDR1 SGHVS and CDR2 FQNEAQ. This CDR3 region has 11 residues. V was shortened by 1 base and J by 4 bases, with 2 bases between the two germline ends. The CDR3 region is CASSLVYEQYF. Written as DNA, the CDR3 is TGTGCCAGCAGCTTAGTATACGAGCAGTACTTC.

The chain employs TRBV27 and TRBJ2-6; 7 nucleotides line up with TRBD1. This CDR3 comprises 19 residues. Trimming cost V 4 bases and J 0 bases; bases outside gene matches: 12. Germline CDR1 and CDR2: MNHEY and SMNVEV (reference sequence). The CDR3 sequence is CASSSYRGITFSGANVLTF. CDR3 coding DNA: TGTGCCAGCAGTTCCTACAGGGGAATAACATTCTCTGGGGCCAACGTCCTGACTTTC.

The V and J genes are TRBV6-5 and TRBJ1-1, with 7 bases identical to TRBD1. Per germline, CDR1 MNHEY and CDR2 SVGAGI. With 6 bases clipped from V and 1 base from J, the junction kept 8 bases outside the gene matches. CDR3 length: 15 amino acids. For the CDR3, the DNA is TGTGCCAGCAGCAAAGGAGGGGGCCGGAACACTGAAGCTTTCTTT. Translated, it gives CASSKGGGRNTEAFF.

The V and J genes are TRBV11-2 and TRBJ1-5; D remains unclear. Germline values: CDR1 SGHAT, CDR2 FQNNGV. The CDR3 has 13 amino acids. V was clipped by 0 bases and J by 4 bases, with 4 bases between them. CDR3 residues: CASSLDGNQPQHF. The DNA of the CDR3 is TGTGCCAGCAGCTTAGATGGAAATCAGCCCCAGCATTTT.

The chain combines TRBV6-6 with TRBJ1-3; 7 bases are shared with TRBD1. This CDR3 has 15 amino acids. CDR1 and CDR2 (germline): MNHNY, SVGAGI (reference sequence). V lost 7 bases and J lost 4; bases outside the gene matches: 10. Here the CDR3 DNA reads TGTGCCAGCATAAGGGGGACAGTCTCCGGAAACACCATATATTTT. It is translated as CASIRGTVSGNTIYF.

The chain carries TRBV4-3 and TRBJ2-5; a weak D match, TRBD2 (6 bases). Per the germline V gene, CDR1 is LGHNA and CDR2 is YSLEER. The CDR3 loop spans 14 amino acids. The V gene lost 1 base and the J gene lost 9 bases, with 15 bases spanning the gap. CDR3 protein: CASSQGTGAMAQYF. Written as DNA, the CDR3 is TGCGCCAGCAGCCAAGGGACGGGAGCGATGGCCCAGTACTTC.

V gene TRBV27 combines with J gene TRBJ1-4; unclear D gene. Germline V gene sequence: CDR1 MNHEY, CDR2 SMNVEV (reference sequence). This CDR3 is 15 amino acids long. V was shortened by 2 bases and J by 0 bases, with 7 bases between the two germline ends. The CDR3, as DNA: TGTGCCAGCAGTTTACAGAGCGCAACTAATGAAAAACTGTTTTTT. This gives the protein CASSLQSATNEKLFF. Full variable domain (missing parts from reference TRBV27 and TRBJ1-4): EAQVTQNPRYLITVTGKKLTVTCSQNMNHEYMSWYRQDPGLGLRQIYYSMNVEVTDKGDVPEGYKVSRKEKRNFPLILESPSPNQTSLYFCASSLQSATNEKLFFGSGTQLSVL.

The rearrangement links TRBV19 to TRBJ1-1, with a tentative D call TRBD1 (6 bases). This CDR3 region has 19 residues. Germline V gene data show CDR1 as LNHDA and CDR2 as SQIVND (reference sequence). Between the trimmed V and J ends, which lost 4 bases and 0 bases, there was a span of 24 bases. CDR3 sequence reads: CASSNTPLDARGMNTEAFF. The CDR3 coding sequence is TGTGCCAGTAGTAACACACCCTTAGACGCGAGGGGGATGAACACTGAAGCTTTCTTT. Supplemented by reference TRBV19 and TRBJ1-1, the full variable domain reads DGGITQSPKYLFRKEGQNVTLSCEQNLNHDAMYWYRQDPGQGLRLIYYSQIVNDFQKGDIAEGYSVSREKKESFPLTVTSAQKNPTAFYLCASSNTPLDARGMNTEAFFGQGTRLTVV.

The V call is TRBV28, the J call TRBJ2-1; 8 bases are shared with TRBD1. Germline V gives CDR1 MDHEN, CDR2 SYDVKM. Unmatched junction bases numbered 13, after V lost 6 bases and J lost 6 bases. The CDR3 spans 16 residues. CDR3 sequence (DNA): TGTGCCAGCAGGAAGGACAGGGTGAGAACGCGCAATGAGCAGTTCTTC. This translates into CASRKDRVRTRNEQFF.

This clone turned up a few times. The chain joins TRBV5-1 to TRBJ2-7, with 9 bases aligning to TRBD1. The CDR3 has 15 amino acids. The V and J ends lost 3 bases and 2 bases, in that order; junction bases with no gene match: 6. Germline V lookup: CDR1 SGHRS, CDR2 YFSETQ. The CDR3 coding sequence is TGCGCCAGCAGCTCCGGGACAGGGATTGCCTACGAGCAGTACTTC. Its translation is CASSSGTGIAYEQYF.

The chain is built from TRBV7-2 and TRBJ2-3, with 16 positions matching TRBD2. J was trimmed by 3 bases and V by 5 bases; bases with no gene match: 5. Germline CDR1 SGHTA, CDR2 FQGNSA. The CDR3 spans 17 residues. The CDR3 loop is CASSPPGLAGGTDTQYF. The CDR3 DNA sequence: TGTGCCAGCAGCCCACCGGGACTAGCGGGAGGGACAGATACGCAGTATTTT.